These 29 T cell receptor beta chains came from one sample sequenced in a study of early T cells in non-severe SARS-CoV-2 infection. TCRdb ran MiXCR on the 5' RACE reads and lists one entry per CDR3 protein. The sample contains about 22,000 distinct CDR3 sequences, roughly 4% of which appear only once. The sequencing input was whole blood. Receptor source: an adult who was a healthcare worker with PCR-confirmed SARS-CoV-2 infection or an uninfected control (not recorded which).

This clonotype was observed at least ten times. The chain has TRBV7-8 and TRBJ2-7; D possibly matches TRBD1 or TRBD2 (5 bases each). Germline values: CDR1 SGHVS, CDR2 FQNEAQ. Trimming removed 2 bases from V and 6 bases from J, with 17 bases in between. The CDR3 length is 15 residues. The CDR3: CASSLLTGRALEQYF. For the CDR3, the DNA is TGTGCCAGCAGCTTACTTACGGGACGGGCACTCGAGCAGTACTTC.

This clonotype was seen many times. V gene TRBV5-1 combines with J gene TRBJ2-1; 12 bases align to TRBD2. CDR1 SGHRS and CDR2 YFSETQ come from the germline V gene. This CDR3 region has 16 residues. V shed 7 bases, J shed 7 bases, and the junction held 12 bases outside the gene matches. The CDR3 protein is CASRLYPTSGGNEQFF. Written as DNA, the CDR3 is TGCGCCAGCCGACTCTACCCGACTAGCGGGGGAAATGAGCAGTTCTTC.

This clonotype was seen many times. The chain couples TRBV6-5 to TRBJ2-7; D unclear. V dropped 2 bases and J dropped 2 bases, with 13 bases sitting between them. This CDR3 is 15 amino acids long. The germline V gene has CDR1 MNHEY and CDR2 SVGAGI. The CDR3 reads CASSYVPDRPYEQYF. For the CDR3, the DNA is TGTGCCAGCAGTTACGTCCCAGACCGGCCCTACGAGCAGTACTTC.

This clonotype has a count of ten or more. This rearrangement joins TRBV11-2 to TRBJ2-4, with TRBD2 identical over 15 bases. The ends lost 2 bases at V and 7 bases at J; junction bases unmatched: 9. Per the germline V gene, CDR1 is SGHAT and CDR2 is FQNNGV. This CDR3 is built from 18 residues. Here the CDR3 reads CASSLWTSGGAGGNIQYF. For the CDR3, the DNA is TGTGCCAGCAGCTTATGGACTAGCGGGGGGGCAGGTGGGAACATTCAGTACTTC.

This clonotype was counted many times. The genes are TRBV12-3 or TRBV12-4 and TRBJ1-2, with 8 bases identical to TRBD1. The length of the CDR3 is 16 residues. V shed 5 bases and J 6 bases; nucleotides not matched to a gene: 14. Written as DNA, the CDR3 is TGTGCCAGCAGTCCAATTCTATGGACAGGGAATCATGGCTACACCTTC. It encodes CASSPILWTGNHGYTF.

This clonotype was seen a handful of times. This chain uses TRBV12-3 or TRBV12-4 with TRBJ2-7; 7 bases fit TRBD1. The trim removed 1 base at V and 6 bases at J, leaving 6 bases unmatched. The length of the CDR3 is 14 residues. In nucleotides, the CDR3 is TGTGCCAGCAGTTTAGAGACAGAGGGGGCCGAGCAGTACTTC. This gives the protein CASSLETEGAEQYF.

This clonotype was counted at least ten times. This sequence joins TRBV5-1 and TRBJ2-3; maybe TRBD1 (6 bases). Trimming took 0 bases from V and 3 from J, leaving 14 bases between them. CDR1 and CDR2 from the germline V gene are SGHRS and YFSETQ. The CDR3 is 16 amino acids. The CDR3 loop is CASSLEQGRTTDTQYF. Written as DNA, the CDR3 is TGCGCCAGCAGCTTGGAGCAGGGGAGAACGACAGATACGCAGTATTTT.

At least ten counts were recorded for this clonotype. The V gene is TRBV6-5, the J gene TRBJ2-2; 7 positions agree with TRBD1. CDR3 length: 15 residues. Germline trimming cut 6 bases from V and 1 base from J; bases unmatched to any gene: 5. Germline V gene lookup returns CDR1 MNHEY and CDR2 SVGAGI. The CDR3 region is CASRWDRLNTGELFF. DNA of the CDR3: TGTGCCAGCAGATGGGACAGATTGAACACCGGGGAGCTGTTTTTT.

This clonotype has a handful of counts. The chain recombines TRBV6-2 or TRBV6-3 with TRBJ2-4, with a tentative D call TRBD2 (7 bases). V lost 2 bases to trimming and J lost 5 bases, with 19 bases between them. Germline V CDR1 and CDR2: MNHEY, SVGEGT. CDR3 length: 17 amino acids. CDR3 DNA sequence: TGTGCCAGCAGTTACCGACGAGGGCGGGGGCCAGAAAACATTCAGTACTTC. Its translation: CASSYRRGRGPENIQYF.

This clonotype was observed many times. The chain employs TRBV20-1 and TRBJ1-2; TRBD1 might be the D (5 bases). V lost 0 bases and J 4 bases, leaving 15 bases between the germline ends. This CDR3 region has 15 residues. Germline values: CDR1 DFQATT, CDR2 SNEGSKA (reference sequence). CDR3 region: CSARELDPQGYGYTF. The CDR3 DNA reads as TGCAGTGCTAGAGAACTGGACCCGCAGGGCTATGGCTACACCTTC.

The chain uses TRBV15 and TRBJ1-5, with D tentatively TRBD1 (5 bases). Germline CDR1 LNHNV, CDR2 YYDKDF (reference sequence). V was shortened by 3 bases and J by 5 bases, with 17 bases between the two germline ends. CDR3 length equals 16 residues. The CDR3: CATSRGFLRGYQPQHF. CDR3 sequence (DNA): TGTGCCACCAGCAGGGGGTTTTTAAGGGGATATCAGCCCCAGCATTTT.

The chain links TRBV7-2 to TRBJ2-5; D uncertain. The CDR3 runs to 14 residues. Germline V gene data show CDR1 as SGHTA and CDR2 as FQGNSA. Trimming took off 3 bases at V and 5 bases at J, with 13 bases between the two ends. CDR3 DNA sequence: TGTGCCAGCAGCTTCGCGACGGGCAGGGAGACCCAGTACTTC. This gives the protein CASSFATGRETQYF.

The chain combines TRBV6-5 with TRBJ1-2, with TRBD1 matching 12 bases. From germline, CDR1 is MNHEY and CDR2 SVGAGI. The CDR3 is made up of 15 amino acids. V was pared by 3 bases and J by 3 bases, with 2 bases of the junction left unmatched. CDR3 amino acids: CASSYRDRGHYGYTF. CDR3 nucleotides: TGTGCCAGCAGTTATCGGGACAGGGGGCACTATGGCTACACCTTC.

The CDR3: CASSFVGAMGEAFF. The CDR3, as DNA: TGTGCCAGCAGTTTTGTGGGGGCGATGGGGGAAGCTTTCTTT. The rearrangement uses TRBV28 and TRBJ1-1; the D gene is possibly TRBD1 (6 bases). This CDR3 is 14 amino acids long. The ends were cut back, 3 bases at V and 8 bases at J, with 16 bases in the middle. Germline assignment: CDR1 MDHEN and CDR2 SYDVKM. The complete variable domain, with remaining parts taken from reference TRBV28 and TRBJ1-1, reads DVKVTQSSRYLVKRTGEKVFLECVQDMDHENMFWYRQDPGLGLRLIYFSYDVKMKEKGDIPEGYSVSREKKERFSLILESASTNQTSMYLCASSFVGAMGEAFFGQGTRLTVV.

Many counts were recorded for this clonotype. The chain links TRBV7-9 to TRBJ1-2, with D possibly matching TRBD1 (5 bases). This CDR3 has 17 residues. Germline lookup yields CDR1 SEHNR and CDR2 FQNEAQ (reference sequence). V lost 5 bases to trimming and J lost 5 bases, with 24 bases between them. The CDR3 sequence: CASSLLTRTPSGYGYTF. CDR3 DNA sequence: TGTGCCAGCAGCCTTCTGACCCGGACACCCTCTGGGTATGGCTACACCTTC.

This clonotype was observed many times. The V gene is TRBV4-1, the J gene TRBJ2-7; 8 nucleotides align to TRBD2. V lost 0 bases to trimming and J lost 0 bases; unmatched junction nucleotides: 1. There are 15 residues in the CDR3. The germline gives CDR1 MGHRA, CDR2 YSYEKL. CDR3 protein: CASSQEAGVSYEQYF. The CDR3 nucleotides are TGCGCCAGCAGCCAAGAAGCGGGGGTCTCCTACGAGCAGTACTTC.

This clonotype came up many times. The CDR3 DNA sequence: TGCGCCAGCACACAGGGGGGCTACAATGAGCAGTTCTTC. Protein product: CASTQGGYNEQFF. The rearrangement links TRBV5-1 to TRBJ2-1; TRBD1 matches 8 bases. Trimming took 6 bases from V and 3 from J; bases not matched to a gene: 2. There are 13 residues in the CDR3. Looked up from germline, CDR1 is SGHRS and CDR2 is YFSETQ.

In this sample, this clonotype turned up many times. J is TRBJ2-6 and V is TRBV29-1, with 9 positions matching TRBD1. CDR1 and CDR2 from the germline V gene are SQVTM and ANQGSEA. J was trimmed by 1 base and V by 6 bases; bases with no gene match: 4. The CDR3 contains 15 residues. Here the CDR3 reads CSVRTGDSGANVLTF. Here the CDR3 DNA reads TGCAGCGTACGGACAGGGGATTCTGGGGCCAACGTCCTGACTTTC. Supplemented by reference TRBV29-1 and TRBJ2-6, the full variable domain reads SAVISQKPSRDICQRGTSLTIQCQVDSQVTMMFWYRQQPGQSLTLIATANQGSEATYESGFVIDKFPISRPNLTFSTLTVSNMSPEDSSIYLCSVRTGDSGANVLTFGAGSRLTVL.

This clonotype came up many times. The chain joins TRBV7-9 to TRBJ2-3; no reliable D call. Germline V lookup: CDR1 SEHNR, CDR2 FQNEAQ (reference sequence). The V gene lost 3 bases and the J gene lost 7 bases, with 14 bases spanning the gap. The CDR3 has 14 residues. The CDR3 sequence is CASSLESASYTQYF. CDR3 nucleotide sequence: TGTGCCAGCAGCTTGGAAAGCGCCTCATATACGCAGTATTTT.

In its sample, this clonotype was seen many times. V usage is TRBV7-2 and J usage is TRBJ1-6; a weak D match, TRBD1 (6 bases). V was pared by 3 bases and J by 2 bases, with 14 bases between. The CDR3 has 17 residues. The germline CDR1 and CDR2 sequences are SGHTA and FQGNSA. This chain's CDR3 is CASSFWGGQPYNSPLHF. DNA of the CDR3: TGTGCCAGCAGCTTTTGGGGCGGACAGCCCTATAATTCACCCCTCCACTTT.

This clonotype was detected ten times or more. The genes are TRBV6-1 and TRBJ2-3; D call uncertain. Trimming took off 6 bases at V and 0 bases at J, with 13 bases between the two ends. This CDR3 spans 15 amino acids. Germline CDR1 MNHNS, CDR2 SASEGT. The CDR3 DNA is TGTGCCAGCAGGTCCCCCCCCCCGAGCACAGATACGCAGTATTTT. Protein: CASRSPPPSTDTQYF.

This clonotype showed up many times. V is TRBV3-1 and J is TRBJ2-1; 11 bases align to TRBD1. V dropped 3 bases and J dropped 7; count of bases not matched to a gene: 5. Germline CDR1 is LGHDT and CDR2 is YNNKEL (reference sequence). The CDR3 runs 15 residues. The CDR3 DNA is TGTGCCAGCAGCCACCGGGACAGGGGGAGTAATGAGCAGTTCTTC. It is translated as CASSHRDRGSNEQFF.

This clonotype was recorded at least ten times. This rearrangement joins TRBV3-1 to TRBJ2-1, with 8 bases matching TRBD2. The CDR3 runs to 15 residues. Looked up from germline, CDR1 is LGHDT and CDR2 is YNNKEL (reference sequence). V shed 0 bases, J shed 4 bases, and the junction held 2 bases outside the gene matches. For the CDR3, the DNA is TGTGCCAGCAGCCAAGATGGGACTAGTTACAATGAGCAGTTCTTC. The encoded protein is CASSQDGTSYNEQFF.

The table lists this clonotype with many counts. This chain links TRBV7-2 with TRBJ2-5; TRBD2 matches at 13 bases. Germline V lookup: CDR1 SGHTA, CDR2 FQGNSA. The CDR3 spans 17 residues. With V trimmed by 5 bases and J by 5 bases, 11 bases remained unmatched. The CDR3 nucleotides read TGTGCCAGCAGCCACCTCCCGGGACTAGCGGGGATGGAGACCCAGTACTTC. Protein: CASSHLPGLAGMETQYF.

This clonotype has a count of ten or more. This sequence joins TRBV10-2 and TRBJ1-2; perhaps TRBD1 as D (5 bases). Trimming pared 0 bases from V and 6 bases from J, leaving 8 bases between. The CDR3 runs to 13 residues. Germline V lookup: CDR1 WSHSY, CDR2 SAAADI. The CDR3 DNA is TGCGCCAGCAGTGAGTCGTTGGGGCATGGCTACACCTTC. Protein: CASSESLGHGYTF.

Relative to its sample, this clonotype is medium-sized. The chain recombines TRBV12-3 or TRBV12-4 with TRBJ2-3; 9 nucleotides match TRBD2. J gave up 0 bases and V 1 base, and 5 bases lay outside the gene matches. The CDR3 runs 17 residues. CDR3 residues: CASSLGVAGASTDTQYF. In DNA form, the CDR3 reads TGTGCCAGCAGTTTAGGGGTAGCGGGGGCTAGCACAGATACGCAGTATTTT.

This clonotype was seen more than once but under ten times. The gene calls are TRBV7-2 and TRBJ1-1; possibly TRBD1 for D (6 bases). The CDR3 extends over 12 amino acids. Germline-derived CDR1 and CDR2 are SGHTA and FQGNSA. Trimming removed 5 bases at V and 6 bases at J, with 10 bases between. CDR3 bases: TGTGCCAGCAGCAACCGACAGGCTGAAGCTTTCTTT. Protein sequence: CASSNRQAEAFF. The entire variable domain, with the rest obtained from reference TRBV7-2 and TRBJ1-1, is as follows: GAGVSQSPSNKVTEKGKDVELRCDPISGHTALYWYRQSLGQGLEFLIYFQGNSAPDKSGLPSDRFSAERTGGSVSTLTIQRTQQEDSAVYLCASSNRQAEAFFGQGTRLTVV.

This clonotype was counted many times. J is TRBJ1-6 and V is TRBV18; tentatively, D is TRBD1 (6 bases). CDR1 is KGHSH, CDR2 LQKENI, per germline. Trimming took off 8 bases at V and 10 bases at J, with 15 bases between the two ends. The CDR3 contains 13 residues. The CDR3 sequence is CASATGSDSPLHF. In nucleotides, the CDR3 is TGTGCCAGCGCTACAGGGTCGGACTCACCCCTCCACTTT. Supplemented by reference TRBV18 and TRBJ1-6, the full variable domain reads NAGVMQNPRHLVRRRGQEARLRCSPMKGHSHVYWYRQLPEEGLKFMVYLQKENIIDESGMPKERFSAEFPKEGPSILRIQQVVRGDSAAYFCASATGSDSPLHFGNGTRLTVT.

This clonotype occurred many times. The chain links TRBV10-3 to TRBJ1-1; D remains unclear. The CDR3 is 14 residues long. V was clipped by 0 bases and J by 2 bases, with 7 bases between them. The germline gives CDR1 ENHRY, CDR2 SYGVKD. CDR3 coding DNA: TGTGCCATCAGTGAGTCGAATCTTAACACTGAAGCTTTCTTT. It specifies CAISESNLNTEAFF.